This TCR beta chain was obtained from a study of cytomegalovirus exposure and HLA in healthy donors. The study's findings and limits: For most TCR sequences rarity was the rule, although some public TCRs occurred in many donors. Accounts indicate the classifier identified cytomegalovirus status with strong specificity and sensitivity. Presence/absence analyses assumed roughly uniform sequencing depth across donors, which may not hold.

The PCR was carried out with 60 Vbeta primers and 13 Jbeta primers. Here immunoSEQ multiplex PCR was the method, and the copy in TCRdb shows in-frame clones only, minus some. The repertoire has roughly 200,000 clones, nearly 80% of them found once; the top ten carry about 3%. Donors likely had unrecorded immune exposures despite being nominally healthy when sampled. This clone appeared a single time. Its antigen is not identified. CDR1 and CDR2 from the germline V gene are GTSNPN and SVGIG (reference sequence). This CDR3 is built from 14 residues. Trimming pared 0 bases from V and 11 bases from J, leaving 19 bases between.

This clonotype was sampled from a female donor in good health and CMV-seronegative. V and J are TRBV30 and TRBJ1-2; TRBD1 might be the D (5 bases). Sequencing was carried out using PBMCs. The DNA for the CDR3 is TGTGCCTGGAGTGTGCTTGGGGCGGATTTTGGGTACACCTTC. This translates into CAWSVLGADFGYTF.